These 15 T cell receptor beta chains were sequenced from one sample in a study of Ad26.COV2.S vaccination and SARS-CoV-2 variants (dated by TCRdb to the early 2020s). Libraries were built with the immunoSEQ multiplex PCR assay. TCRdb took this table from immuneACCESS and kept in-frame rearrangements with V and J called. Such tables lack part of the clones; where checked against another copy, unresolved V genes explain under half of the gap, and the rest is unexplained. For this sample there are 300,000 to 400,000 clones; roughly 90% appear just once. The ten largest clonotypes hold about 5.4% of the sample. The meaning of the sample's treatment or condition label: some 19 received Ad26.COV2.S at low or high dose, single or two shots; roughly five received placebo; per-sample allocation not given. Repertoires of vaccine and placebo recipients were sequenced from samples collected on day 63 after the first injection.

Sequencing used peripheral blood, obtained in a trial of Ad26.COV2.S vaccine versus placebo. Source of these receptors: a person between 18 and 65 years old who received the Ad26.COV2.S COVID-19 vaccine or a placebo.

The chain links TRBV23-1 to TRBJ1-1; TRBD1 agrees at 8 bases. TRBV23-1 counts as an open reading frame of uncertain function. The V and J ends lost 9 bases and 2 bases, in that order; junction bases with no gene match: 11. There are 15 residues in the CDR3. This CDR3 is CARKDRVRGNTEAFF. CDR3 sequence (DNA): TGCGCCAGGAAGGACAGGGTCAGAGGAAACACTGAAGCTTTCTTT.

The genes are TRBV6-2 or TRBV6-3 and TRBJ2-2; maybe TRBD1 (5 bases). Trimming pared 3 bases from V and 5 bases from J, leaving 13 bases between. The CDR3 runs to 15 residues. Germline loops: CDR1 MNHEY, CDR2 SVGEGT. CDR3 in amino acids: CASSYGQGETGELFF. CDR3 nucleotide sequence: TGTGCCAGCAGTTATGGGCAGGGTGAGACCGGGGAGCTGTTTTTT.

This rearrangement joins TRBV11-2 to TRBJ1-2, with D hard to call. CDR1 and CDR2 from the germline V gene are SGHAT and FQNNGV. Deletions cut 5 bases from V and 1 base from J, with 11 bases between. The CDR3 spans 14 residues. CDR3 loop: CASSPSTGNYGYTF. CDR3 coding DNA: TGTGCCAGCAGCCCGTCGACCGGTAACTATGGCTACACCTTC.

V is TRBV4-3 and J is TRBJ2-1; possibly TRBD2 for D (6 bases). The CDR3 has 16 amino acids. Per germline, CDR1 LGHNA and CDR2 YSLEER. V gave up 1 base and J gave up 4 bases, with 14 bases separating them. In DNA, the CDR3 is TGCGCCAGCAGCCAAGTAAGAGGACTACCTTACAATGAGCAGTTCTTC. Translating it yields CASSQVRGLPYNEQFF.

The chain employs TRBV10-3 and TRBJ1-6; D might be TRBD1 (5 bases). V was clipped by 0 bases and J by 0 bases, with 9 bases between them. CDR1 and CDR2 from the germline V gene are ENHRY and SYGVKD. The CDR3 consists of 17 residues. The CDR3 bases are TGTGCCATCAGTGAGTCTAAAGGGGACTCCTATAATTCACCCCTCCACTTT. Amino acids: CAISESKGDSYNSPLHF.

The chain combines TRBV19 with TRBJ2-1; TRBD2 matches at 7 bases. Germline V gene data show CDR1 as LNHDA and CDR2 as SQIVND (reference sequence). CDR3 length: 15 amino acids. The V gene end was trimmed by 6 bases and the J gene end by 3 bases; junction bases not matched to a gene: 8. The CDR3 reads CASRRTQRGYNEQFF. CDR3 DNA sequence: TGTGCCAGTAGAAGGACCCAGCGGGGCTACAATGAGCAGTTCTTC.

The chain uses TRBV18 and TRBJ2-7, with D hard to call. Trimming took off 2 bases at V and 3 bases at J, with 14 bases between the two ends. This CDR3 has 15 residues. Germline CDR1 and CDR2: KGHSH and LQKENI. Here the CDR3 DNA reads TGTGCCAGCTCACCATTGGCCTTACGAAGCTACGAGCAGTACTTC. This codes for CASSPLALRSYEQYF.

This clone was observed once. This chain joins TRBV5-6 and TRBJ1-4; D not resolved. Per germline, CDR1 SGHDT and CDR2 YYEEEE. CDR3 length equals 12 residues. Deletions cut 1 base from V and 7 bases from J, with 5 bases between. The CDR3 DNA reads TGTGCCAGCAGCTTGCGAGGTGAAAAACTGTTTTTT. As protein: CASSLRGEKLFF.

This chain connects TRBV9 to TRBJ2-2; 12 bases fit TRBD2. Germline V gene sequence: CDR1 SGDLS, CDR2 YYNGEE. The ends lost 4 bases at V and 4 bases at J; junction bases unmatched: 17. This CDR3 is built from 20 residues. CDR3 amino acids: CASSPQMGLAGGRGTGELFF. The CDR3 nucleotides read TGTGCCAGCAGCCCCCAAATGGGACTAGCGGGCGGACGGGGCACCGGGGAGCTGTTTTTT.

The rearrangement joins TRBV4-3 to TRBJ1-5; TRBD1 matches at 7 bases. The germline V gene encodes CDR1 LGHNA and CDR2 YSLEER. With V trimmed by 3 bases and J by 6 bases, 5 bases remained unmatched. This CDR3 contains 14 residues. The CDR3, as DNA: TGCGCCAGCAGCCAGGGTACAGGGGTTCAGCCCCAGCATTTT. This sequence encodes CASSQGTGVQPQHF.

CDR3 DNA: TGTGCCAGCAGCCCGAGGGGGCGACCCGTCAATGAGCAGTTCTTC. Translating it yields CASSPRGRPVNEQFF. The rearrangement links TRBV5-5 to TRBJ2-1; 7 positions match TRBD1. With 4 bases clipped from V and 6 bases from J, the junction kept 10 bases outside the gene matches. Germline V CDR1 and CDR2: SGHKS, YYEKEE (reference sequence). The CDR3 has 15 residues.

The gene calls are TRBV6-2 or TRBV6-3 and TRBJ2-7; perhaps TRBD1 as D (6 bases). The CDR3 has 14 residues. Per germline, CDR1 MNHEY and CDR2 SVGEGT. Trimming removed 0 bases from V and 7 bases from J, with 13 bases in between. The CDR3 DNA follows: TGTGCCAGCAGTTACTCGGACAGCCAGGGTGAGCAGTACTTC. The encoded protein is CASSYSDSQGEQYF.

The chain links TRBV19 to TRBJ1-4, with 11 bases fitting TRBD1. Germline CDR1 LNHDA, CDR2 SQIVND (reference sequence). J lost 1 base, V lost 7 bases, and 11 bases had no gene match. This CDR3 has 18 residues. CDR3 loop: CASTPGQGALGTNEKLFF. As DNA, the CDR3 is TGTGCCAGTACACCAGGACAGGGGGCGCTTGGAACTAATGAAAAACTGTTTTTT.

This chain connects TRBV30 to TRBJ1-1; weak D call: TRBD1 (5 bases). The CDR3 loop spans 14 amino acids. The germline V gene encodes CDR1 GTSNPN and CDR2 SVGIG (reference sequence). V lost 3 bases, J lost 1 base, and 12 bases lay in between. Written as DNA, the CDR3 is TGTGCCTGGAGAAGGGACGATCGGAACACTGAAGCTTTCTTT. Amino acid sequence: CAWRRDDRNTEAFF.

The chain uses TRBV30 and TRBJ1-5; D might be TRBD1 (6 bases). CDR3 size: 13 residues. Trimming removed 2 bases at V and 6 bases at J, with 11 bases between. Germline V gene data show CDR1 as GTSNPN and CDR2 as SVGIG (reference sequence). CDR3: CAWSKSGAQPQHF. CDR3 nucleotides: TGTGCCTGGAGTAAATCAGGGGCTCAGCCCCAGCATTTT.